These 14 T cell receptor beta chains were sequenced from one sample in a study of post-analysis software for immune sequencing data. Regarding the study as a whole: Included in a set of five TRBV segments more frequent in patients than controls were TRBV5-6, TRBV5-1 and TRBV20-1.

Presence of unique molecular identifiers characterized the TCR beta cDNA libraries. TCRdb fed the PCR reads into MiXCR, producing one record per CDR3 protein. The sample comprises hundreds of thousands of distinct CDR3 sequences, approximately 59% of which are singletons, and about 11% rests with the top ten. Their antigen targets remain unknown. Sequencing was performed on blood. The source of these receptors is a girl aged 2-10 years with multiple sclerosis.

V gene TRBV18 combines with J gene TRBJ2-1; 8 bases are a match to TRBD2. CDR1 is KGHSH, CDR2 LQKENI, per germline. V lost 6 bases and J lost 7; bases outside the gene matches: 5. This CDR3 contains 13 residues. The CDR3 bases are TGTGCCAGCTCGATCCGGGGGGGGAATGAGCAGTTCTTC. It codes for CASSIRGGNEQFF.

This clonotype came up a few times. The chain is built from TRBV11-2 and TRBJ2-1, with D perhaps TRBD2 (5 bases). V was trimmed by 5 bases and J by 0 bases, leaving 11 bases between them. Germline values: CDR1 SGHAT, CDR2 FQNNGV. This CDR3 is built from 15 residues. CDR3: CASSSGASSYNEQFF. CDR3 nucleotides: TGTGCCAGCAGCAGCGGCGCGAGCTCCTACAATGAGCAGTTCTTC.

The chain has TRBV20-1 and TRBJ2-1; TRBD2 matches 8 bases. The CDR3 is made up of 15 amino acids. CDR1 is DFQATT and CDR2 is SNEGSKA in the germline V gene (reference sequence). J was trimmed by 8 bases and V by 0 bases; bases with no gene match: 9. The CDR3 bases are TGCAGTGCTAGAGATATGGCGGGAGGTTTCCATGAGCAGTTCTTC. It codes for CSARDMAGGFHEQFF.

This chain links TRBV7-2 with TRBJ2-2, with TRBD2 as a possible D gene (5 bases). From germline, CDR1 is SGHTA and CDR2 FQGNSA. This CDR3 is 17 amino acids long. Trimming took off 2 bases at V and 7 bases at J, with 20 bases between the two ends. CDR3 nucleotides: TGTGCCAGCAGCTTATTTGTGGGAGAGAACTGGCACGGGGAGCTGTTTTTT. Its protein product is CASSLFVGENWHGELFF.

This clonotype was detected many times. The chain carries TRBV20-1 and TRBJ2-1; 8 nucleotides align to TRBD2. With V trimmed by 2 bases and J by 2 bases, 8 bases remained unmatched. Germline loops: CDR1 DFQATT, CDR2 SNEGSKA (reference sequence). The CDR3 contains 16 residues. DNA for the CDR3: TGCAGTGCTAGATACAACGCGGGAGGTACCTACAATGAGCAGTTCTTC. It encodes CSARYNAGGTYNEQFF.

The rearrangement uses TRBV10-3 and TRBJ1-1; D uncertain. CDR3 length: 13 residues. Germline V gene data show CDR1 as ENHRY and CDR2 as SYGVKD. V lost 7 bases and J 2 bases, leaving 11 bases between the germline ends. CDR3 loop: CAITEPDNTEAFF. Written as DNA, the CDR3 is TGTGCCATCACAGAGCCAGATAACACTGAAGCTTTCTTT.

This clonotype was observed a few times. The chain joins TRBV5-6 to TRBJ2-1; tentative D call: TRBD2 (6 bases). The germline V gene encodes CDR1 SGHDT and CDR2 YYEEEE. The CDR3 has 12 amino acids. The V end was cut by 7 bases, the J end by 6 bases, with 11 bases between. CDR3 sequence: CASGLEGNEQFF. Written as DNA, the CDR3 is TGTGCCAGCGGTCTGGAGGGCAATGAGCAGTTCTTC.

This clonotype came up a few times. The rearrangement uses TRBV5-6 and TRBJ2-7; D possibly corresponds to TRBD2 (5 bases). Germline V gene data show CDR1 as SGHDT and CDR2 as YYEEEE. The CDR3 has 14 amino acids. The ends were cut back, 0 bases at V and 3 bases at J, with 10 bases in the middle. CDR3 region: CASSLVEGSYEQYF. CDR3 bases: TGTGCCAGCAGCTTGGTCGAGGGAAGCTACGAGCAGTACTTC.

V gene TRBV4-1 combines with J gene TRBJ2-2, with D possibly being TRBD2 (6 bases). The CDR3 runs to 16 residues. Germline V gives CDR1 MGHRA, CDR2 YSYEKL. Trimming removed 3 bases at V and 7 bases at J, with 18 bases between. DNA for the CDR3: TGCGCCAGCAGCCAGATCCGGGAGAAGAGGGGCGGGGAGCTGTTTTTT. It is translated as CASSQIREKRGGELFF.

This clonotype was found once. The chain is built from TRBV7-3 and TRBJ1-4, with TRBD1 matching 9 bases. The CDR3 runs to 13 residues. CDR1 is SGHTA and CDR2 is FQGTGA in the germline V gene. V lost 5 bases to trimming and J lost 12 bases; unmatched junction nucleotides: 7. CDR3 sequence reads: CASSRDRDGELFF. In DNA, the CDR3 is TGTGCCAGCAGCCGGGACAGGGACGGTGAACTGTTTTTT.

The chain employs TRBV7-9 and TRBJ2-7; 7 nucleotides match TRBD1. The V segment lost 5 bases and the J segment 2 bases; nucleotides outside the gene matches: 0. The CDR3 length is 12 residues. Germline-derived CDR1 and CDR2 are SEHNR and FQNEAQ (reference sequence). CDR3 nucleotide sequence: TGTGCCAGCAGCGGACAGGCCTACGAGCAGTACTTC. Residues: CASSGQAYEQYF. The full variable domain, with the rest looked up from reference TRBV7-9 and TRBJ2-7, is DTGVSQNPRHKITKRGQNVTFRCDPISEHNRLYWYRQTLGQGPEFLTYFQNEAQLEKSRLLSDRFSAERPKGSFSTLEIQRTEQGDSAMYLCASSGQAYEQYFGPGTRLTVT.

The chain employs TRBV3-1 and TRBJ2-1; 7 bases match TRBD2. The V gene end was trimmed by 5 bases and the J gene end by 5 bases; junction bases not matched to a gene: 9. CDR1 LGHDT and CDR2 YNNKEL come from the germline V gene (reference sequence). The CDR3 totals 15 residues. In DNA form, the CDR3 reads TGTGCCAGCAGCTCTCGAGGGGCGGGGGACAATGAGCAGTTCTTC. It codes for CASSSRGAGDNEQFF.

The chain combines TRBV6-6 with TRBJ2-1; 8 bases agree with TRBD1. V shed 6 bases, J shed 7 bases, and the junction held 11 bases outside the gene matches. The CDR3 is 15 residues long. Germline-derived CDR1 and CDR2 are MNHNY and SVGAGI (reference sequence). The CDR3 protein is CASSHRGTGFNEQFF. The CDR3 DNA follows: TGTGCCAGCAGCCACCGAGGGACAGGCTTTAATGAGCAGTTCTTC.

This clonotype was detected a few times. The V and J genes are TRBV29-1 and TRBJ1-5; 7 positions agree with TRBD1. Germline CDR1 is SQVTM and CDR2 is ANQGSEA. With 5 bases clipped from V and 0 bases from J, the junction kept 7 bases outside the gene matches. The CDR3 extends over 15 amino acids. The CDR3 DNA is TGCAGCGTTCTACAGGGGATTTATAGCAATCAGCCCCAGCATTTT. Translated: CSVLQGIYSNQPQHF. The full variable domain, its missing parts supplied by reference TRBV29-1 and TRBJ1-5, is SAVISQKPSRDICQRGTSLTIQCQVDSQVTMMFWYRQQPGQSLTLIATANQGSEATYESGFVIDKFPISRPNLTFSTLTVSNMSPEDSSIYLCSVLQGIYSNQPQHFGDGTRLSIL.